This T cell receptor (beta chain) was sequenced in a study of cytomegalovirus exposure and HLA in healthy donors (dated by TCRdb to the late 2010s). Describing the broader study: According to an earlier analysis of several hundred of the donors, 150 million to 200 million T cells yielded approximately 120 million unique TCR beta sequences and approximately 280 Gb of sequence data. All discovery cohort repertoires had been generated using a single sequencing platform. Alongside the repertoire data, information on donor age, sex, ethnicity and CMV serostatus was compiled. Because of strong linkage in the cohort, 5 or 6 DR-DQ haplotypes were treated as single units for association and clustering. The study combined high-throughput TCR immunosequencing, statistical association of individual TCRs with disease status, and machine learning to predict cytomegalovirus infection status. Using immunosequencing, the study profiled T cell repertoires from around 670 subjects and related those repertoires to cytomegalovirus serostatus. A later genetic analysis used genome-wide SNP genotypes for about three fifths of the roughly 700 donors, treating that subset as a discovery cohort. HLA typing included class I and class II loci at four-digit resolution. An early release covering approximately 600 HLA-typed donors comprised around 300 gigabases of sequencing data and tens of millions of unique TCR sequences. A later analysis re-examined previously published TCR beta repertoires from more than 650 donors and added high-resolution HLA genotyping to investigate patterns of TCR occurrence. An earlier analysis of about 620 of the donors applied high-throughput TCR beta sequencing to assess whether each TCR beta V gene segment acted as functional or pseudogenic. Of the 300 to 500 genotyped donors, more than 75% were placed in the genetic ancestry cluster associated with self-reported Caucasian donors. Among almost 400 genotyped donors of the cohort, an average of around 240,000 unique TCR beta nucleotide sequences were sequenced per donor, about a sixth of them non-productive. In the later analysis, no new phenotypic data were used to find candidate immune exposures; instead, reliance was placed on TCR beta sequences and their occurrence across donors. The study was designed to test whether signatures of past pathogen exposure could be identified by cataloging public T cell receptors. The number of donors typed differed by locus, with 629-630 for A, B, C, DRB1 and DQB1, roughly 520 for DQA1, 600 to 610 for DPA1, and 400 to 490 for DPB1. Besides the first cohort of about 730 subjects, a separate validation cohort made up of 120 different subjects was used.

Study-level results and caveats: Correlated functional status among segregating V segments might reflect linkage disequilibrium, but an unknown experimental factor could not be ruled out. In both the original and validation cohorts, the classifier was reported to diagnose cytomegalovirus status with high specificity and sensitivity. The authors suggested that the approach could potentially be extended to other disease states and immunological phenotypes. Compared with equally common non-associated chains, HLA-associated TCR beta chains in a later analysis were more clonally expanded and had lower generation probabilities. A further reported finding was that TCR beta sequences accurately predicted the HLA-A and HLA-B alleles for most subjects in the first cohort. A later analysis found that most CMV-associated TCR beta chains appeared HLA-restricted, with HLA associations seemingly driven largely by CMV exposure. In the study, 164 TCR beta chains were listed as associated with cytomegalovirus. The cohort was sequenced for TCR beta chains only, and without alpha or paired-chain data the features that could be detected were limited. Several of the top co-occurrence clusters appeared to be linked to parvovirus B19, influenza, CMV and Epstein-Barr virus, according to a later analysis. Because HLA typing was missing for some donors at each locus, association tests included only the typed subset. A cluster of highly shared sequence variants was judged likely to represent a technical artifact of the sequencing pipeline. CMV serostatus was the only immune exposure information available for the cohort. A later genetic analysis associated a missense DCLRE1C variant with V-gene and J-gene trimming of TCR beta chains, and an independent cohort replicated the association. In a later genetic analysis, fewer N-insertions in productive TCRs were reported among donors in an Asian-associated ancestry cluster than the roughly 700-donor mean. In vitro tests confirmed that three of the cytomegalovirus-associated TCR beta chains recognize cytomegalovirus antigens. Most TCR sequences were seen in very few donors, while some public TCRs were found in many individuals. The presence/absence analyses assumed that sequencing depth was roughly uniform across donors, and that assumption may not be true. Because counts were too low, 15 to 20 rarely observed V segments, including chromosome 9 orphons, were excluded from the earlier analysis of roughly 580 of the donors. In a later analysis, some 17,000 TCR beta sequences were associated with specific HLA alleles at a false discovery rate of 0.05. In an earlier analysis of 587 of the donors, most TCR beta V segments appeared in productive rearrangements about 87% or about 30% of the time, broadly matching IMGT annotations. In a later analysis, TCR association rates were found to vary across HLA loci, with the most associated TCRs seen for DRB1 alleles and the fewest for HLA-C alleles. Assigning TCR associations to individual alleles was difficult when HLA alleles, especially DR and DQ, strongly co-occurred.

The cohort consisted of hundreds of healthy bone marrow donors. All cohort members were sampled while nominally healthy, although unrecorded immune exposures were likely present. The donor tested CMV seropositive, placing the donor among the roughly 300 seropositive members of the cohort. Each donor provided a peripheral blood sample, and peripheral blood mononuclear cells were used for TCR beta sequencing. The Qiagen DNeasy Blood Extraction Kit was used to extract genomic DNA from the blood cell samples. The library was built by means of the immunoSEQ multiplex PCR assay. For the multiplex PCR, a mixture combining 60 forward primers for TCR Vbeta segments and 13 reverse primers for TCR Jbeta segments was used. A multiplex PCR assay on genomic DNA amplified the CDR3 region of rearranged TCR beta genes. On the Illumina HiSeq System, the amplified TCR beta libraries were sequenced as 87-base-pair reads. Per the authors' processing: A later analysis counted 75 million to 100 million unique TCR beta chains across the 690 or so repertoires, and around 9.9 million of these chains were shared by at least two donors. Raw reads were error-corrected and collapsed into unique sequences with a nearest-neighbor algorithm that merged closely related sequences to remove PCR and sequencing errors. V, D and J gene segments were assigned by aligning CDR3 sequences to IMGT reference sequences. For a sequence to be retained, a match of at least six nucleotides was required to both a V gene segment and a J gene segment. Rearrangements were called productive when the CDR3 lacked stop codons and stayed in frame with V and J; all others were non-productive. Following IMGT convention, CDR3 was defined as the stretch from the second conserved V-encoded cysteine up to the conserved J-encoded phenylalanine. In an earlier analysis of more than 550 of the donors, sequences lacking an unambiguous match to a single V gene segment were excluded. An earlier analysis of a few hundred of the donors called V segments functional above 56.7% productive rearrangements and segregating when the between-donor standard deviation exceeded 5%. A statistical classification framework was developed to diagnose cytomegalovirus status using the catalog of TCR beta chain sequences. In a later analysis, V and J genes were assigned by comparing TCR nucleotide sequences against IMGT/GENE-DB human TR gene sequences. In a later analysis, CDR3 sequences and most-parsimonious VDJ recombination scenarios were assigned using the TCRdist pipeline. In a later analysis, each TCR beta chain was defined by its CDR3 amino acid sequence together with its V-gene family, and reads lacking a unique V-gene family were excluded. As a way to deal with suspected cross-contamination and a sequencing artifact, a later analysis dropped 640 or so nucleotide sequences that were highly shared and had low generation probability. In a later analysis, a clonal expansion index was calculated for each public chain from normalized within-repertoire ranks of inferred template counts. A later analysis computed generation probabilities with a VDJ recombination model fitted to out-of-frame rearrangements, and checked the results against IGoR. In a later analysis, TCR-TCR, TCR-HLA and TCR-CMV co-occurrence was scored with hypergeometric tests, and a repertoire-size bias correction was applied to TCR pairs. A later analysis estimated false discovery rates by permuting HLA or CMV assignments 20 times. In a later analysis, co-occurring TCRs were grouped using DBSCAN, with TCRdist sequence similarity added in when clustering inside HLA-allele-positive subsets. Repertoires with fewer than 30,000 or more than 120,000 public chains were left out of co-occurrence clustering, as were roughly five repertoires with anomalous nucleotide sharing. TCRdb's version of the immuneACCESS table is confined to in-frame rearrangements and falls short of the full clone set. An unresolved V gene accounts for under half of the shortfall where checked; the remainder is of unknown origin. Clone size and the V and J calls come from that table; the DNA yielded D and trimming. The table for this sample lists under 140,000 clones; around 83% of them were counted only once. Around 3.2% of the sample goes to the ten largest clones.

Points on this clone: The antigen it recognizes is unknown. Within one base of it there is no much larger clone, and no base qualities were kept.

The clonotype comes from a woman aged 60-70 years in good health and CMV-seropositive. The sample comprised PBMCs.

The nucleotide sequence is given as TGTGCCAGCAGTTCCGGGACAGGAGGAAACACCATATATTTT. This gives the protein CASSSGTGGNTIYF. The rearranged segments are TRBV6-5 and TRBJ1-3, with 8 central nucleotides matching TRBD1. The CDR3 numbers 14 residues from cysteine through phenylalanine. Only the CDR3 portion is preserved as DNA: 42 bases, with reading frame beginning at the first base. Trimming leaves V shorter by 4 bases and J shorter by 4 bases, with the junction holding 3 bases beyond the gene matches. Based on the germline V gene, the CDR1 and CDR2 sequences are MNHEY and SVGAGI.